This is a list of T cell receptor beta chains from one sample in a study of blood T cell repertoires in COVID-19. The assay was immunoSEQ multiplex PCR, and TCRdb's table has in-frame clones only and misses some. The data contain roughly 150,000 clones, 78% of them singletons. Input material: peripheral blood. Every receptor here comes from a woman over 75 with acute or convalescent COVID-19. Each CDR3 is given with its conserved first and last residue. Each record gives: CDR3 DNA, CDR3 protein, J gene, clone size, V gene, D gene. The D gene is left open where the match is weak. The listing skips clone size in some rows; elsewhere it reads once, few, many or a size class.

TGTGCCAGCCTCCCCTCCGGGAGGGCCTACAATGAGCAGTTCTTC,CASLPSGRAYNEQFF,TRBJ2-1,NA,TRBV3-1/TRBV3-2,TRBD2
TGTGCCAGCAGTTTCCTGGGGGGGGCTAATGAAAAACTGTTTTTT,CASSFLGGANEKLFF,TRBJ1-4,NA,TRBV28,NA
TGTGCCAGCAGCTTGCGGGTGGGCAATCAGCCCCAGCATTTT,CASSLRVGNQPQHF,TRBJ1-5,NA,TRBV5-8,NA
TGCAGCGTTCAAGGGGAGAATCAGCCCCAGCATTTT,CSVQGENQPQHF,TRBJ1-5,few,TRBV29-1,NA
TGTGCCAGCAGTTACTCGGGGGGGGATTCACCCCTCCACTTT,CASSYSGGDSPLHF,TRBJ1-6,few,TRBV6-5,NA
TGCAGCGCATGGGCTCAGCCCTACGAGCAGTACTTC,CSAWAQPYEQYF,TRBJ2-7,NA,TRBV29-1,NA
TGTGCCAGCACCCTTCAGGGGGCGGGCGAGCAGTACTTC,CASTLQGAGEQYF,TRBJ2-7,NA,TRBV21-1,NA
TGTGCCAGCAGCTTGGGCGGGGACGCAAACACCATATATTTT,CASSLGGDANTIYF,TRBJ1-3,NA,TRBV7-2,NA
TGTGCCAGCAGACAGGGAAGCGAAAAACTGTTTTTT,CASRQGSEKLFF,TRBJ1-4,NA,TRBV6-5,NA
TGTGCCAGTAGTAGGCGGGCAGAAAGAGACACAGATACGCAGTATTTT,CASSRRAERDTDTQYF,TRBJ2-3,NA,TRBV19,NA
TGTGCCAGCTCACCACCGGGTCAACAGTGGTCACCCCTCCACTTT,CASSPPGQQWSPLHF,TRBJ1-6,NA,TRBV18,NA
TGCGCCAGCAGCCTTCAGACAGAGAACACTGAAGCTTTCTTT,CASSLQTENTEAFF,TRBJ1-1,NA,TRBV5-1,NA
TGTGCCACCAGCACTCCGGGACTAGCGGGGATCACAGATACGCAGTATTTT,CATSTPGLAGITDTQYF,TRBJ2-3,NA,TRBV15,TRBD2
TGTGCCAGCAGTTTATTGCTATATTCTCGTGAGCGGGAGGGGGCCTACGAGCAGTACTTC,CASSLLLYSREREGAYEQYF,TRBJ2-7,NA,TRBV28,TRBD2
TGTGCCAGCTTACAGGGAAGGGTTGGAAACACCATATATTTT,CASLQGRVGNTIYF,TRBJ1-3,NA,TRBV19,NA
TGTGCCAGCAGGTTACAGGGGGCGAGCTATGGCTACACCTTC,CASRLQGASYGYTF,TRBJ1-2,NA,TRBV28,TRBD1
TGCAGTGCTAGCCTTTCCTATGGCTACACCTTC,CSASLSYGYTF,TRBJ1-2,NA,TRBV20-1,NA
TGTGCCAGCAGCCTCATACTAGCGGGAGTGGAGCAGTTCTTC,CASSLILAGVEQFF,TRBJ2-1,NA,TRBV7-9,TRBD2
TGTGCCAGCAGCCAAACAGGGTTTGAGACCCAGTACTTC,CASSQTGFETQYF,TRBJ2-5,many,TRBV3-1/TRBV3-2,NA
TGCGCCAGCAGCCAAAGGATCATTAGCGGGAGTTTCCTGTATGAGCAGTTCTTC,CASSQRIISGSFLYEQFF,TRBJ2-1,NA,TRBV4-1,TRBD2
TGTGCCAGCAGTTATGCCGGGACAGGGGTTCAGCCCCAGCATTTT,CASSYAGTGVQPQHF,TRBJ1-5,NA,TRBV28,TRBD1
TGTGCCAGCAGCCCCAGCGGGTCCTACGAGCAGTACTTC,CASSPSGSYEQYF,TRBJ2-7,once,TRBV7-3,NA
TGTGCCAGCAGCATGGACTACTCGGGGGAGACCCAGTACTTC,CASSMDYSGETQYF,TRBJ2-5,NA,TRBV5-6,NA
TGTGCCAGCAGTGGAGACAGTCGGGGCTACACCTTC,CASSGDSRGYTF,TRBJ1-2,NA,TRBV27,NA
TGTGCCAGCAGCTTGGCGGGGGGCTCACCCCTCCACTTT,CASSLAGGSPLHF,TRBJ1-6,NA,TRBV7-9,NA
TGTGCCAGCAGCCCTCAACAACATACACCCCTCCACTTT,CASSPQQHTPLHF,TRBJ1-6,few,TRBV7-9,NA
TGTGCCAGCAGCTTAGGGGGGGGACGGAATTCACCCCTCCACTTT,CASSLGGGRNSPLHF,TRBJ1-6,NA,TRBV7-8,NA
TGTGCCAGCAGCCCCATTGGGACTTCCTACCAAGAGACCCAGTACTTC,CASSPIGTSYQETQYF,TRBJ2-5,NA,TRBV7-2,NA